Each of the 11 T cell receptor beta chains below was sequenced from the same sample in a study of Graves' ophthalmopathy and Graves' hyperthyroidism. For repertoire sequencing, the TCR beta CDR3 regions were amplified from RNA transcripts. Following a first-round RT-PCR that used HTBI primers, a second-round multiplex PCR was carried out. Using its own MiXCR run on the multiplex PCR reads, TCRdb lists one record per CDR3 protein. Of roughly 700,000 distinct CDR3 sequences in the sample, 40% were seen once. The specimen was peripheral blood. These receptors all come from an adult man with Graves' ophthalmopathy.

V is TRBV24-1 and J is TRBJ1-5; maybe TRBD1 (6 bases). The germline V gene encodes CDR1 KGHDR and CDR2 SFDVKD. The CDR3 runs to 15 residues. V was cut by 11 bases and J by 2 bases, with 18 bases left in between. The CDR3 nucleotides read TGTGCCAGCAGGTTGCACAGGGCGGGCAATCAGCCCCAGCATTTT. Amino acid sequence: CASRLHRAGNQPQHF.

With regard to this clonotype: A read error may be the cause here, since a much bigger clone is one base away. This chain links TRBV29-1 with TRBJ2-7; D gene unclear. The CDR3 length is 12 residues. Trimming pared 6 bases from V and 1 base from J, leaving 10 bases between. Germline loops: CDR1 SQVTM, CDR2 ANQGSEA. CDR3 coding DNA: TGCAGCGTGTCGCTGGGGTCCTACGAGCAGTACTTC. Translated, it gives CSVSLGSYEQYF.

This clonotype was seen many times. This chain joins TRBV29-1 and TRBJ2-7; 9 bases align to TRBD1. The CDR3 covers 15 residues. J gave up 0 bases and V 3 bases, and 6 bases lay outside the gene matches. CDR1 and CDR2 (germline): SQVTM, ANQGSEA. CDR3 DNA sequence: TGCAGCGTTGAGGGGACAGGGAAAAGCTCCTACGAGCAGTACTTC. Protein product: CSVEGTGKSSYEQYF.

This clonotype was observed once. The rearrangement links TRBV10-3 to TRBJ1-6; D ambiguous. CDR1 ENHRY and CDR2 SYGVKD come from the germline V gene. Trimming pared 10 bases from V and 7 bases from J, leaving 20 bases between. This CDR3 contains 15 residues. CDR3 in DNA: TGTGCCACCTTATCGACGGCCGAAGGAAATTCACCCCTCCACTTT. This encodes CATLSTAEGNSPLHF.

This chain uses TRBV19 with TRBJ1-1, with 7 positions matching TRBD1. Germline trimming cut 3 bases from V and 1 base from J; bases unmatched to any gene: 8. CDR1 LNHDA and CDR2 SQIVND come from the germline V gene (reference sequence). The CDR3 sequence is 16 residues long. The DNA for the CDR3 is TGTGCCAGTAGTATCCAAGGGGGCGGCGGGAACACTGAAGCTTTCTTT. Translated, it gives CASSIQGGGGNTEAFF. The full variable domain, with the rest looked up from reference TRBV19 and TRBJ1-1, is DGGITQSPKYLFRKEGQNVTLSCEQNLNHDAMYWYRQDPGQGLRLIYYSQIVNDFQKGDIAEGYSVSREKKESFPLTVTSAQKNPTAFYLCASSIQGGGGNTEAFFGQGTRLTVV.

This clonotype was picked up many times. This chain connects TRBV24-1 to TRBJ2-7; D remains ambiguous. The CDR3 is 14 residues long. Deletions cut 5 bases from V and 2 bases from J, with 12 bases between. CDR1 KGHDR and CDR2 SFDVKD come from the germline V gene. CDR3 sequence reads: CATSAPDTPYEQYF. Written as DNA, the CDR3 is TGTGCCACCAGTGCACCCGACACCCCCTACGAGCAGTACTTC.

As concerns this clonotype: A read error is possible here, since a much larger clone lies one base away. The J gene is TRBJ2-7, the V gene TRBV29-1; D is uncertain. Germline V CDR1 and CDR2: SQVTM, ANQGSEA. V was cut by 7 bases and J by 1 base, with 11 bases left in between. The CDR3 is 12 residues long. CDR3 loop: CSAGQVSYEQYF. CDR3 bases: TGCAGCGCTGGTCAGGTTTCCTACGAGCAGTACTTC.

This clonotype was recorded at least ten times. This chain joins TRBV4-1 and TRBJ2-7; possibly TRBD2 for D (5 bases). The CDR3 is made up of 17 amino acids. Looked up from germline, CDR1 is MGHRA and CDR2 is YSYEKL. Deletions cut 2 bases from V and 1 base from J, with 18 bases between. The CDR3 reads CASSQSEGRIRSYEQYF. CDR3 nucleotide sequence: TGCGCCAGCAGCCAAAGCGAGGGAAGGATACGATCCTACGAGCAGTACTTC.

This rearrangement joins TRBV25-1 to TRBJ2-7; 10 bases agree with TRBD2. V dropped 7 bases and J dropped 7; count of bases not matched to a gene: 10. Germline V CDR1 and CDR2: MGHDK, SYGVNS. The CDR3 runs 14 residues. This chain's CDR3 is CASNLPSGSGEQYF. CDR3 sequence (DNA): TGTGCCAGCAATTTACCTAGCGGGAGTGGGGAGCAGTACTTC.

The chain links TRBV3-1 to TRBJ2-7, with D possibly called TRBD1 or TRBD2 (5 bases each). The CDR3 sequence is 14 residues long. Trimming removed 4 bases at V and 7 bases at J, with 17 bases between. Germline loops: CDR1 LGHDT, CDR2 YNNKEL (reference sequence). CDR3 in DNA: TGTGCCAGCAGCCGGGACCGAGGGCCCCTGGAGCAGTACTTC. Protein sequence: CASSRDRGPLEQYF.

The chain employs TRBV7-6 and TRBJ1-5, with D possibly TRBD1 on 6 matching bases. Trimming shortened V by 2 bases and J by 2 bases, and 13 bases separated the two germline ends. Germline V gives CDR1 SGHVS, CDR2 FNYEAQ. There are 16 residues in the CDR3. CDR3 amino acids: CASSLNPGVGNQPQHF. The CDR3, as DNA: TGTGCCAGCAGCTTAAATCCAGGGGTTGGCAATCAGCCCCAGCATTTT.